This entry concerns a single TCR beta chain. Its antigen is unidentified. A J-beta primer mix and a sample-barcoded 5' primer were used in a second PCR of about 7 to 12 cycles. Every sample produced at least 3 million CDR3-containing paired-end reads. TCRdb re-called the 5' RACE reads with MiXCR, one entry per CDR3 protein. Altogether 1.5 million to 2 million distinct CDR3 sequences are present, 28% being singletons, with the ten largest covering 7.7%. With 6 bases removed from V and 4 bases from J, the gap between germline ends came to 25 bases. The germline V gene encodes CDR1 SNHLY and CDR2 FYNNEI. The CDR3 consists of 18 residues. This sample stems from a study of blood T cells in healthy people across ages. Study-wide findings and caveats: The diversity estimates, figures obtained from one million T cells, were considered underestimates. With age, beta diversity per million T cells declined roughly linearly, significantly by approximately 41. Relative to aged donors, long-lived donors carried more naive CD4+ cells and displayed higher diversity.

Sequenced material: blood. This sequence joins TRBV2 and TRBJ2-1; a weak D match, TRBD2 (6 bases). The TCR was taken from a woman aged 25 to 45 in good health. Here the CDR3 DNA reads TGTGCCAGCAGCGCCCAGGGACTCGCGACTTATAGGTACAATGAGCAGTTCTTC. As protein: CASSAQGLATYRYNEQFF.